The following is a T cell receptor (beta chain) sequence with its context. The data originate from a study of blood T cell repertoires in COVID-19. Study at large: There were acute and convalescent COVID-19 samples, and they came from the United States, Italy and Spain. The cDNA or gDNA used as material had been derived from T cells, B-cell-depleted T cells, or PBMCs.

Clones were read by immunoSEQ multiplex PCR, and TCRdb kept only the in-frame ones, dropping some. The sample gives 90,000 to 120,000 clones, 80% of which show up once; 4% to 4.5% is in the top ten. This receptor was taken from a man in his 70s with acute or convalescent COVID-19. The sequencing sample was made of peripheral blood.

CDR3 in DNA: TGTGCCAGCAGCCCTACAGGTTCCAATCAGCCCCAGCATTTT. It yields the protein CASSPTGSNQPQHF. The chain joins TRBV3-1 (or the pseudogene TRBV3-2) to TRBJ1-5, with D perhaps matching TRBD1 (5 bases). Trimming removed 4 bases at V and 3 bases at J, with 10 bases between. CDR3 length: 14 residues. Germline V gene lookup returns CDR1 LGHDT and CDR2 YNNKEL (reference sequence).